Listed here are 19 T cell receptor beta chains from one sample, sequenced in a study of blood T cell repertoires in COVID-19. Profiled with immunoSEQ multiplex PCR; TCRdb holds only in-frame clones, not every one. This table has 150,000 to 180,000 clones, 75% to 95% appearing once. Sequenced material: peripheral blood. These receptors were obtained from a man in his fifties with acute or convalescent COVID-19.

V is TRBV19 and J is TRBJ1-2, with unresolved D. V was shortened by 10 bases and J by 2 bases, with 14 bases between the two germline ends. From germline, CDR1 is LNHDA and CDR2 SQIVND (reference sequence). The CDR3 has 13 residues. The CDR3 spells CATSSQQNYGYTF. The CDR3 DNA reads TGTGCCACCAGTAGCCAGCAGAACTATGGCTACACCTTC. Filled out from reference TRBV19 and TRBJ1-2, the complete variable domain reads DGGITQSPKYLFRKEGQNVTLSCEQNLNHDAMYWYRQDPGQGLRLIYYSQIVNDFQKGDIAEGYSVSREKKESFPLTVTSAQKNPTAFYLCATSSQQNYGYTFGSGTRLTVV.

This chain connects TRBV2 to TRBJ1-1; 8 bases align to TRBD1. This CDR3 is 13 amino acids long. With V trimmed by 6 bases and J by 6 bases, 6 bases remained unmatched. Germline CDR1 and CDR2: SNHLY and FYNNEI. The DNA of the CDR3 is TGTGCCAGCAGGAGGGACAGGAGTGCTGAAGCTTTCTTT. Residues: CASRRDRSAEAFF.

The chain couples TRBV30 to TRBJ1-5; a weak D match, TRBD1 (5 bases). The V and J ends lost 0 bases and 0 bases respectively, with 15 bases between them. There are 17 residues in the CDR3. Germline CDR1 reads GTSNPN; CDR2 reads SVGIG (reference sequence). The CDR3 loop reads CAWSVAMGDYSNQPQHF. The CDR3 DNA sequence: TGTGCCTGGAGTGTAGCTATGGGGGACTATAGCAATCAGCCCCAGCATTTT.

The chain links TRBV24-1 to TRBJ2-1; 11 bases line up with TRBD2. Germline values: CDR1 KGHDR, CDR2 SFDVKD. V shed 7 bases and J 1 base; nucleotides not matched to a gene: 5. The CDR3 consists of 16 residues. CDR3: CATSQPSGRSYNEQFF. Written as DNA, the CDR3 is TGTGCCACCAGCCAACCTAGCGGGAGGTCCTACAATGAGCAGTTCTTC.

The chain couples TRBV23-1 to TRBJ2-1, with 12 bases identical to TRBD2. TRBV23-1 counts as an open reading frame of uncertain function. J was trimmed by 6 bases and V by 3 bases; bases with no gene match: 6. There are 16 residues in the CDR3. CDR3 DNA sequence: TGCGCCAGCAGTCAGAGACTAGCGGGGGCGGGCAATGAGCAGTTCTTC. It is translated as CASSQRLAGAGNEQFF.

This rearrangement joins TRBV28 to TRBJ1-6, with 11 bases aligning to TRBD1. CDR3 length: 16 amino acids. Germline lookup yields CDR1 MDHEN and CDR2 SYDVKM. V was pared by 2 bases and J by 15 bases, with 12 bases of the junction left unmatched. Here the CDR3 reads CASSLVGQGAQVGLHF. CDR3 bases: TGTGCCAGCAGTTTAGTCGGACAGGGGGCTCAAGTCGGCCTCCACTTT. Looking up the rest from reference TRBV28 and TRBJ1-6 gives the full variable domain: DVKVTQSSRYLVKRTGEKVFLECVQDMDHENMFWYRQDPGLGLRLIYFSYDVKMKEKGDIPEGYSVSREKKERFSLILESASTNQTSMYLCASSLVGQGAQVGLHFGNGTRLTVT.

V is TRBV28 and J is TRBJ1-6; D remains ambiguous. Germline V gene sequence: CDR1 MDHEN, CDR2 SYDVKM. V shed 3 bases and J shed 3 bases, with 9 bases lying between them. This CDR3 is 15 amino acids long. The CDR3 DNA reads TGTGCCAGCAGTTTGAGAGGGAACTATAATTCACCCCTCCACTTT. Residues: CASSLRGNYNSPLHF. Full variable domain (missing parts from reference TRBV28 and TRBJ1-6): DVKVTQSSRYLVKRTGEKVFLECVQDMDHENMFWYRQDPGLGLRLIYFSYDVKMKEKGDIPEGYSVSREKKERFSLILESASTNQTSMYLCASSLRGNYNSPLHFGNGTRLTVT.

This rearrangement joins TRBV24-1 to TRBJ2-2; 13 nucleotides agree with TRBD2. V shed 4 bases and J 6 bases; nucleotides not matched to a gene: 4. The CDR3 is made up of 16 amino acids. The germline V gene has CDR1 KGHDR and CDR2 SFDVKD. The CDR3 coding sequence is TGTGCCACCAGTGAACTAGCGGGAGGGCCCTCCGGGGAGCTGTTTTTT. Translating gives CATSELAGGPSGELFF.

J is TRBJ2-1 and V is TRBV4-1, with D unresolved. Germline CDR1 reads MGHRA; CDR2 reads YSYEKL. Trimming removed 0 bases from V and 7 bases from J, with 19 bases in between. CDR3 length: 17 amino acids. The CDR3 loop reads CASSQDIGASDANEQFF. The CDR3, as DNA: TGCGCCAGCAGCCAAGATATTGGAGCGTCCGACGCGAATGAGCAGTTCTTC.

The chain is built from TRBV5-1 and TRBJ2-3; TRBD2 aligns across 14 bases. Germline V gene lookup returns CDR1 SGHRS and CDR2 YFSETQ. V lost 4 bases, J lost 4 bases, and 8 bases stayed unmatched. The CDR3 consists of 17 residues. The CDR3 reads CASSVPTSGRAPDTQYF. The DNA for the CDR3 is TGCGCCAGCAGCGTCCCGACTAGCGGGAGGGCCCCAGATACGCAGTATTTT. Looking up the rest from reference TRBV5-1 and TRBJ2-3 gives the full variable domain: KAGVTQTPRYLIKTRGQQVTLSCSPISGHRSVSWYQQTPGQGLQFLFEYFSETQRNKGNFPGRFSGRQFSNSRSEMNVSTLELGDSALYLCASSVPTSGRAPDTQYFGPGTRLTVL.

This clone was recorded once. This chain joins TRBV7-9 and TRBJ1-1; possible D gene TRBD1, 6 bases. Germline V gene sequence: CDR1 SEHNR, CDR2 FQNEAQ (reference sequence). V shed 5 bases and J shed 3 bases, with 10 bases lying between them. The CDR3 extends over 13 amino acids. The CDR3 DNA reads as TGTGCCAGCAGCGCCAACAGGGACACTGAAGCTTTCTTT. This translates into CASSANRDTEAFF.

This clone was detected a few times. The gene calls are TRBV6-2 or TRBV6-3 and TRBJ1-5, with 9 bases that match TRBD1. Per germline, CDR1 MNHEY and CDR2 SVGEGT. V gave up 5 bases and J gave up 0 bases; unmatched junction bases: 5. This CDR3 comprises 16 residues. CDR3 protein: CASSNYRGLSNQPQHF. CDR3 in DNA: TGTGCCAGCAGTAACTACAGGGGGCTTAGCAATCAGCCCCAGCATTTT.

The V gene is TRBV4-1, the J gene TRBJ2-2; 7 nucleotides agree with TRBD1. Looked up from germline, CDR1 is MGHRA and CDR2 is YSYEKL. This CDR3 spans 15 amino acids. J was trimmed by 7 bases and V by 0 bases; bases with no gene match: 5. The CDR3 bases are TGCGCCAGCAGCCAAGAAGACAGGGTGGGCGGGGAGCTGTTTTTT. Amino acid sequence: CASSQEDRVGGELFF.

V usage is TRBV5-6 and J usage is TRBJ2-5, with 9 bases fitting TRBD1. J was trimmed by 6 bases and V by 4 bases; bases with no gene match: 4. The germline V gene encodes CDR1 SGHDT and CDR2 YYEEEE. The CDR3 spans 13 residues. The CDR3 region has the DNA TGTGCCAGCAGCATAGGGACAGGGCAGACCCAGTACTTC. Its protein is CASSIGTGQTQYF.

The gene calls are TRBV11-3 and TRBJ1-1; possible D gene TRBD1, 6 bases. CDR3 length: 14 amino acids. Germline V lookup: CDR1 SGHNT, CDR2 YENEEA. The V and J ends lost 0 bases and 11 bases respectively, with 16 bases between them. CDR3 DNA: TGTGCCAGCAGCTTAGATGGGTCCACAGGGACCGCTTTCTTT. Its protein is CASSLDGSTGTAFF.

The V call is TRBV19, the J call TRBJ2-7; 8 nucleotides match TRBD2. Germline V CDR1 and CDR2: LNHDA, SQIVND (reference sequence). V was clipped by 11 bases and J by 6 bases; unmatched bases: 12. The CDR3 is 13 residues long. CDR3 sequence: CACSLGRVGEQYF. CDR3 in DNA: TGTGCCTGCTCTCTCGGGAGGGTTGGCGAGCAGTACTTC.

CDR3 sequence (DNA): TGTGCCAGCAGCTTACAGCGTGGGGGGAATCAGCCCCAGCATTTT. It translates to CASSLQRGGNQPQHF. The V and J genes are TRBV7-2 and TRBJ1-5, with TRBD1 as a possible D gene (5 bases). The CDR3 has 15 residues. CDR1 SGHTA and CDR2 FQGNSA come from the germline V gene. V was cut by 2 bases and J by 4 bases, with 12 bases left in between.

J is TRBJ1-4 and V is TRBV18, with a possible D match to TRBD1 (6 bases). The V gene lost 3 bases and the J gene lost 0 bases, with 8 bases spanning the gap. Germline-derived CDR1 and CDR2 are KGHSH and LQKENI. The CDR3 is 15 residues long. The DNA for the CDR3 is TGTGCCAGCTCACCGCAGGGGACAACTAATGAAAAACTGTTTTTT. This translates into CASSPQGTTNEKLFF.

The chain joins TRBV6-4 to TRBJ1-1; no firm D call. V was cut by 3 bases and J by 3 bases, with 11 bases left in between. The CDR3 runs to 14 residues. Germline V gives CDR1 MRHNA, CDR2 SNTAGT. Here the CDR3 DNA reads TGTGCCAGCAGTGAACACCTGGGAGACACTGAAGCTTTCTTT. Amino acid sequence: CASSEHLGDTEAFF.